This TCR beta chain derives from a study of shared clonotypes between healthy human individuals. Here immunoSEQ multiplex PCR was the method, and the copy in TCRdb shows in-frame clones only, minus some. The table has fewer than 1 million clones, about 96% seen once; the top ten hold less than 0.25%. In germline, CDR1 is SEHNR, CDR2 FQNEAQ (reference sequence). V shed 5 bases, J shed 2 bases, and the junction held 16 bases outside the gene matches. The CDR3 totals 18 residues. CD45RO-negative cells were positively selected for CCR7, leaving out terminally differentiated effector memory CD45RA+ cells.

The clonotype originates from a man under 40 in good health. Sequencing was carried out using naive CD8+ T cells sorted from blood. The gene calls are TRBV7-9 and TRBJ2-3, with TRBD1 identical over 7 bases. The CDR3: CASSPKPGWDSLTDTQYF. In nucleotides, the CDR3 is TGTGCCAGCAGCCCCAAACCCGGCTGGGACAGCCTCACAGATACGCAGTATTTT.